Sequencing of this T cell receptor (beta chain) was carried out in a study of blood T cell repertoires in COVID-19. Study as a whole: T cells, B-cell-depleted T cells, or PBMCs provided the cDNA or gDNA that served as material.

In the source study's methods: Estimates of nucleated cell counts were drawn from the amplification of reference gene primers. TCRdb's table, derived via immunoSEQ multiplex PCR, lists solely in-frame clones and lacks some. For V, J and clone size, that table is used; D and trimming come from the DNA. Of hundreds of thousands of clones in the sample, more than 80% were seen once. The germline V gene has CDR1 SEHNR and CDR2 FQNEAQ (reference sequence). The trim removed 6 bases at V and 8 bases at J, leaving 6 bases unmatched. There are 12 residues in the CDR3. Patients from Seattle were sampled longitudinally, starting during active infection.

The chain combines TRBV7-9 with TRBJ1-1, with TRBD1 identical over 7 bases. This clonotype originated in a woman in her 30s with COVID-19, enrolled during active disease. The sample consisted of peripheral blood. The CDR3 protein is CASRLTGIEAFF. The CDR3, as DNA: TGTGCCAGCAGATTGACAGGGATAGAAGCTTTCTTT.